This TCR beta chain appears in the sequencing data of a study of shared clonotypes between healthy human individuals. Template for every sorted-subset replicate PCR totaled around 200 ng DNA, some 30,000 T cell genomes. Profiled with immunoSEQ multiplex PCR; TCRdb holds only in-frame clones, not every one. The table shows about 2.2 million clones, with just over 90% occurring only once. CD8 cells classed as naive were CD45RO-negative and positively selected for CCR7, excluding terminally differentiated effector memory CD45RA+ cells. This CDR3 region has 15 residues. Germline CDR1 is MNHEY and CDR2 is SMNVEV (reference sequence). Trimming shortened V by 5 bases and J by 0 bases, and 11 bases separated the two germline ends.

This rearrangement joins TRBV27 to TRBJ1-5; D unresolved. Material for sequencing was naive CD8+ T cells from PBMCs. This sequence originates from a man between 18 and 35 years old in good health. Some clones in this sample may be carry-over from other donors' samples. This chain's CDR3 is CASSPASYSNQPQHF. For the CDR3, the DNA is TGTGCCAGCAGTCCCGCAAGTTATAGCAATCAGCCCCAGCATTTT.